This T cell receptor (beta chain) was recovered during a study of technical replicates of blood from a handful of donors. Germline V lookup: CDR1 SGHNT, CDR2 YYREEE (reference sequence). V was cut by 2 bases and J by 0 bases, with 12 bases left in between. This CDR3 is built from 16 residues. The assay was immunoSEQ multiplex PCR, and TCRdb's table has in-frame clones only and misses some. The repertoire consists of some 82,000 clones, with around 97% occurring once and the leading ten covering more than 0.15%. This receptor was taken from a human donor in good health. The chain links TRBV5-4 to TRBJ1-3, with D hard to call. Sequenced input: T cells isolated from PBMCs. CDR3 protein: CASSLDRGYSGNTIYF. DNA for the CDR3: TGTGCCAGCAGCTTAGATCGGGGTTACTCTGGAAACACCATATATTTT.